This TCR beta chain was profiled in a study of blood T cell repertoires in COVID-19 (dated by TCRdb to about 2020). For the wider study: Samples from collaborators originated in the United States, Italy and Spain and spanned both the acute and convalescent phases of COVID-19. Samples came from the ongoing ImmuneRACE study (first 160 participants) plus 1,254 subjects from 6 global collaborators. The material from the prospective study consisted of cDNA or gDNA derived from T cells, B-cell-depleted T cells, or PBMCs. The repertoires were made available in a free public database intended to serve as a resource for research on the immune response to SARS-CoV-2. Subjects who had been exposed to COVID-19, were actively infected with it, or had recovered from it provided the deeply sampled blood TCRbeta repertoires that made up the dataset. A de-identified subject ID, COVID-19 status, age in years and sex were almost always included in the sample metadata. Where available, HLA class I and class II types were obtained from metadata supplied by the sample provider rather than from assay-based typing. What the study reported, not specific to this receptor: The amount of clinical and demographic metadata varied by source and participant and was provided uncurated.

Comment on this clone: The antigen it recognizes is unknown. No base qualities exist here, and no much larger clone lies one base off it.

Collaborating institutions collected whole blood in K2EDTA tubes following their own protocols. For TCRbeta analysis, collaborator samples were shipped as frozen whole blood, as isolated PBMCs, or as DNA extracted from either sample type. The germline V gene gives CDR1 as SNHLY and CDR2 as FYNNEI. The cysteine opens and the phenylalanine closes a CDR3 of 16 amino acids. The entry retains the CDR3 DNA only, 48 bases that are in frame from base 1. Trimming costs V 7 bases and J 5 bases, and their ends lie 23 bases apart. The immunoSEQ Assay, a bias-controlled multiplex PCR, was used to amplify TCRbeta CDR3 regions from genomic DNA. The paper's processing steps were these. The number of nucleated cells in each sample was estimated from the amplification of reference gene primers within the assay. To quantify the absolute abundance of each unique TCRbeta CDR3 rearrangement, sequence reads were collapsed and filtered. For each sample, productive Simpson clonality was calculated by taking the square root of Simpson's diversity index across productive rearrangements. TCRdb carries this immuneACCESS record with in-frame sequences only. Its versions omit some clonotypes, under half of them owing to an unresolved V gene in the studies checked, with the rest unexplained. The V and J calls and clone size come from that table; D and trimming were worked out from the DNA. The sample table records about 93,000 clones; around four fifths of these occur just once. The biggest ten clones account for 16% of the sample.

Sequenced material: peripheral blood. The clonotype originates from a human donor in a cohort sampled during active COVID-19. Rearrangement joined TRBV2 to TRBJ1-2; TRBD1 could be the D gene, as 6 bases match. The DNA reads TGTGCCAGCACGGTCCGGGACACCCTTACCCTTTATGGCTACACCTTC. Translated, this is CASTVRDTLTLYGYTF.